These 21 T cell receptor beta chains originate from one sample sequenced in a study of OX40 agonist ivuxolimab in advanced cancers. TCRdb's table, derived via immunoSEQ multiplex PCR, lists solely in-frame clones and lacks some. The sample holds about 55,000 clones, roughly 86% seen once. The sequences come from CD4+ or CD8+ T cells sorted from blood, collected in a trial of the OX40 agonist ivuxolimab. Receptors originate from an adult with an advanced solid tumor such as melanoma, head and neck, liver or kidney cancer.

The gene calls are TRBV30 and TRBJ2-7; TRBD2 aligns across 7 bases. The CDR3 totals 13 residues. Germline V gives CDR1 GTSNPN, CDR2 SVGIG (reference sequence). V lost 3 bases and J lost 6; bases outside the gene matches: 8. The CDR3 nucleotides read TGTGCCTGGAGCCTTCCGGGACTAAGCGAGCAGTACTTC. This gives the protein CAWSLPGLSEQYF. Full variable domain (rest looked up from reference TRBV30 and TRBJ2-7): SQTIHQWPATLVQPVGSPLSLECTVEGTSNPNLYWYRQAAGRGLQLLFYSVGIGQISSEVPQNLSASRPQDRQFILSSKKLLLSDSGFYLCAWSLPGLSEQYFGPGTRLTVT.

The chain is built from TRBV11-2 and TRBJ2-3; 10 bases are shared with TRBD2. Germline trimming cut 2 bases from V and 2 bases from J; bases unmatched to any gene: 4. Per germline, CDR1 SGHAT and CDR2 FQNNGV. This CDR3 has 16 residues. The CDR3: CASSLTSGASTDTQYF. The CDR3 DNA reads as TGTGCCAGCAGCTTAACTAGCGGGGCCTCCACAGATACGCAGTATTTT.

This chain connects TRBV4-1 to TRBJ1-1; D gene uncertain. The V end lost 6 bases, the J end lost 1 base, and 21 bases lay between the germline ends. Germline V gives CDR1 MGHRA, CDR2 YSYEKL. This CDR3 region has 17 residues. CDR3 nucleotides: TGCGCCAGCAGAAGTTTGTTTGGACGGACGCCGAACACTGAAGCTTTCTTT. The encoded protein is CASRSLFGRTPNTEAFF.

The genes are TRBV9 and TRBJ1-3, with D unresolved. Trimming removed 4 bases from V and 0 bases from J, with 11 bases in between. Germline CDR1 SGDLS, CDR2 YYNGEE. CDR3 size: 15 residues. Here the CDR3 reads CASSLTGNSGNTIYF. CDR3 DNA: TGTGCCAGCAGCTTAACTGGGAACTCTGGAAACACCATATATTTT.

The V and J genes are TRBV15 and TRBJ1-3; 7 positions match TRBD1. Germline V gene sequence: CDR1 LNHNV, CDR2 YYDKDF (reference sequence). V shed 1 base, J shed 1 base, and the junction held 4 bases outside the gene matches. The CDR3 contains 16 residues. CDR3 amino acids: CATSRGGQASGNTIYF. The CDR3 nucleotides read TGTGCCACCAGCAGAGGAGGACAGGCTTCTGGAAACACCATATATTTT.

The V gene is TRBV6-5, the J gene TRBJ2-7; TRBD2 aligns across 9 bases. The CDR3 spans 14 residues. Germline V lookup: CDR1 MNHEY, CDR2 SVGAGI. The ends lost 4 bases at V and 4 bases at J; junction bases unmatched: 5. The CDR3 sequence: CASSFVSGSYEQYF. The CDR3 coding sequence is TGTGCCAGCAGTTTTGTTAGCGGGAGTTACGAGCAGTACTTC.

The chain has TRBV5-8 and TRBJ2-1; 10 bases agree with TRBD2. Losses at the gene ends were 0 bases for V and 8 bases for J; bases not matched to a gene: 14. There are 18 residues in the CDR3. The germline V gene has CDR1 SGHTS and CDR2 YDEGEE. The CDR3 bases are TGTGCCAGCAGCTTGGGGCCACCGGGAGCGGGAGGGCGGTATGAGCAGTTCTTC. Protein: CASSLGPPGAGGRYEQFF.

V usage is TRBV30 and J usage is TRBJ2-5; D is perhaps TRBD2 (5 bases). Germline V lookup: CDR1 GTSNPN, CDR2 SVGIG (reference sequence). The CDR3 totals 15 residues. The germline V and J ends were trimmed by 2 bases and 4 bases, with 17 bases remaining between them. CDR3 region: CAWSFGAATVETQYF. As DNA, the CDR3 is TGTGCCTGGAGTTTCGGAGCGGCCACTGTAGAGACCCAGTACTTC.

The genes are TRBV28 and TRBJ2-7; TRBD1 might be the D (6 bases). The CDR3 spans 15 residues. Trimming removed 2 bases at V and 0 bases at J, with 11 bases between. Germline V gene lookup returns CDR1 MDHEN and CDR2 SYDVKM. The CDR3 nucleotides are TGTGCCAGCAGTTTACAGGGGCACTTCTCCTACGAGCAGTACTTC. Protein sequence: CASSLQGHFSYEQYF.

The chain joins TRBV5-4 to TRBJ2-5; D is perhaps TRBD1 (7 bases). Looked up from germline, CDR1 is SGHNT and CDR2 is YYREEE (reference sequence). This CDR3 comprises 14 residues. V was pared by 2 bases and J by 6 bases, with 14 bases between. The CDR3 spells CASSLTQGGKTQYF. In DNA form, the CDR3 reads TGTGCCAGCAGCTTAACGCAGGGGGGAAAGACCCAGTACTTC.

This chain links TRBV28 with TRBJ1-2; D gene uncertain. The CDR3 covers 14 residues. V was trimmed by 1 base and J by 6 bases, leaving 12 bases between them. Germline lookup yields CDR1 MDHEN and CDR2 SYDVKM. Here the CDR3 reads CASSLSAQRHGYTF. DNA of the CDR3: TGTGCCAGCAGTTTATCAGCACAGCGCCATGGCTACACCTTC.

The table lists this clone with a few counts. The chain joins TRBV9 to TRBJ1-3; maybe TRBD1 (5 bases). Germline V CDR1 and CDR2: SGDLS, YYNGEE. Deletions cut 10 bases from V and 0 bases from J, with 5 bases between. This CDR3 is built from 11 residues. The CDR3 DNA reads as TGTGCCGGGGGCTCTGGAAACACCATATATTTT. It codes for CAGGSGNTIYF.

This chain connects TRBV13 to TRBJ2-1; 10 bases match TRBD2. V dropped 2 bases and J dropped 7; count of bases not matched to a gene: 5. CDR1 and CDR2 from the germline V gene are PRHDT and FYEKMQ (reference sequence). This CDR3 has 15 residues. The CDR3 bases are TGTGCCAGCAGCTTAACACTAGCGGGAATAAATGAGCAGTTCTTC. The encoded protein is CASSLTLAGINEQFF.

The chain is built from TRBV5-6 and TRBJ2-6, with 8 bases lining up with TRBD1. The CDR3 totals 17 residues. The V gene end was trimmed by 4 bases and the J gene end by 0 bases; junction bases not matched to a gene: 6. CDR1 is SGHDT, CDR2 YYEEEE, per germline. CDR3 sequence: CASSKRQGISGANVLTF. In nucleotides, the CDR3 is TGTGCCAGCAGCAAAAGACAGGGGATCTCTGGGGCCAACGTCCTGACTTTC.

The rearrangement joins TRBV14 to TRBJ2-1, with 9 bases lining up with TRBD2. CDR1 SGHDN and CDR2 FVKESK come from the germline V gene. J was trimmed by 7 bases and V by 7 bases; bases with no gene match: 11. This CDR3 is 15 amino acids long. The CDR3 DNA is TGTGCCAGCACTGGGGTGGCTAGCGGGAAGAATGAGCAGTTCTTC. It is translated as CASTGVASGKNEQFF.

The chain couples TRBV19 to TRBJ1-5; D gene uncertain. CDR1 is LNHDA, CDR2 SQIVND, per germline (reference sequence). This CDR3 has 15 residues. The ends were cut back, 7 bases at V and 0 bases at J, with 13 bases in the middle. The CDR3 loop is CASTTTPNSNQPQHF. The CDR3 DNA is TGTGCCAGTACCACGACACCGAATAGCAATCAGCCCCAGCATTTT. Full variable domain (outside the CDR3, taken from reference TRBV19 and TRBJ1-5): DGGITQSPKYLFRKEGQNVTLSCEQNLNHDAMYWYRQDPGQGLRLIYYSQIVNDFQKGDIAEGYSVSREKKESFPLTVTSAQKNPTAFYLCASTTTPNSNQPQHFGDGTRLSIL.

This chain uses TRBV18 with TRBJ2-5; no firm D call. The germline V gene encodes CDR1 KGHSH and CDR2 LQKENI. Trimming stripped 3 bases from V and 1 base from J, with 6 bases between. The CDR3 spans 13 residues. For the CDR3, the DNA is TGTGCCAGCTCACCGGGTCCCCAAGAGACCCAGTACTTC. This codes for CASSPGPQETQYF.

V is TRBV14 and J is TRBJ2-5; TRBD2 might be the D (5 bases). Germline loops: CDR1 SGHDN, CDR2 FVKESK. CDR3 size: 15 residues. Trimming removed 4 bases from V and 5 bases from J, with 17 bases in between. Here the CDR3 DNA reads TGTGCCAGCAGCCCCAGGAGCGGAGCCAGGGAGACCCAGTACTTC. Protein: CASSPRSGARETQYF.

The V gene is TRBV5-4, the J gene TRBJ1-2; 7 nucleotides line up with TRBD1. Trimming took 1 base from V and 6 from J; bases not matched to a gene: 12. This CDR3 region has 16 residues. The germline V gene has CDR1 SGHNT and CDR2 YYREEE (reference sequence). Written as DNA, the CDR3 is TGTGCCAGCAGCTTGCCCCCTCAGACAGGGAGGGATGGCTACACCTTC. Protein: CASSLPPQTGRDGYTF.

V is TRBV7-8 and J is TRBJ2-7; 9 bases are shared with TRBD1. CDR3 length equals 17 residues. The junction had 13 bases not matched to a gene; V was cut back by 1 base and J by 6 bases. Germline V gene sequence: CDR1 SGHVS, CDR2 FQNEAQ. The CDR3 sequence: CASSLVSGTGISSEQYF. CDR3 coding DNA: TGTGCCAGCAGCTTAGTTTCCGGGACAGGGATATCAAGCGAGCAGTACTTC.

This chain joins TRBV20-1 and TRBJ2-1; the D is unclear. Germline CDR1 is DFQATT and CDR2 is SNEGSKA (reference sequence). V lost 2 bases and J lost 14, with 13 bases in between. CDR3 length: 11 residues. CDR3: CSARPAVDEFF. The DNA for the CDR3 is TGCAGTGCTAGACCCGCCGTGGACGAGTTCTTC.